The 13 T cell receptor beta chains presented below share a single source sample, sequenced in a study of blood T cell repertoires in COVID-19. Produced via immunoSEQ multiplex PCR; TCRdb's table is partial and in-frame only. The data show some 67,000 clones, with 87% seen just once and 5.2% held by the top ten. The sequencing sample was made of peripheral blood. The receptors come from a man aged 50 to 60 with active COVID-19.

The V and J genes are TRBV3-1 (or the pseudogene TRBV3-2) and TRBJ1-1, with D maybe TRBD1 (6 bases). Between the trimmed V and J ends, which lost 6 bases and 0 bases, there was a span of 11 bases. The CDR3 contains 14 residues. The germline V gene encodes CDR1 LGHDT and CDR2 YNNKEL (reference sequence). Here the CDR3 reads CASRQGQLNTEAFF. CDR3 nucleotide sequence: TGTGCCAGCAGGCAGGGGCAGTTGAACACTGAAGCTTTCTTT.

This clone has more than one count but fewer than ten. CDR3 sequence: CASSVGNSEQYF. The CDR3 bases are TGTGCCAGCAGCGTAGGAAATAGCGAGCAGTACTTC. The rearrangement joins TRBV9 to TRBJ2-7; D ambiguous. This CDR3 contains 12 residues. The V gene lost 0 bases and the J gene lost 6 bases, with 7 bases spanning the gap. In germline, CDR1 is SGDLS, CDR2 YYNGEE.

The V and J genes are TRBV2 and TRBJ1-1, with TRBD1 as a possible D gene (5 bases). V was pared by 8 bases and J by 5 bases, with 15 bases between. The V gene's germline CDR1 is SNHLY and CDR2 FYNNEI. The CDR3 extends over 13 amino acids. The CDR3 bases are TGTGCCAGCTCTCAGGGCCCTAGGACTGAAGCTTTCTTT. This sequence encodes CASSQGPRTEAFF. Together with reference TRBV2 and TRBJ1-1, the CDR3 gives the full variable domain: EPEVTQTPSHQVTQMGQEVILRCVPISNHLYFYWYRQILGQKVEFLVSFYNNEISEKSEIFDDQFSVERPDGSNFTLKIRSTKLEDSAMYFCASSQGPRTEAFFGQGTRLTVV.

This clone was recorded only once. The chain joins TRBV6-5 to TRBJ2-3; 11 bases match TRBD2. The CDR3 has 14 residues. Losses at the gene ends were 8 bases for V and 1 base for J; bases not matched to a gene: 2. Germline V gene lookup returns CDR1 MNHEY and CDR2 SVGAGI. In nucleotides, the CDR3 is TGTGCCAGCCTACTAGCGGGGGGCACAGATACGCAGTATTTT. Encoded protein: CASLLAGGTDTQYF.

V is TRBV2 and J is TRBJ1-1, with 8 nucleotides matching TRBD1. Looked up from germline, CDR1 is SNHLY and CDR2 is FYNNEI. J gave up 0 bases and V 6 bases, and 3 bases lay outside the gene matches. The CDR3 length is 14 residues. CDR3 in amino acids: CASRQDRVNTEAFF. In DNA, the CDR3 is TGTGCCAGCAGACAGGACAGGGTGAACACTGAAGCTTTCTTT. The full variable domain, rest sourced from reference TRBV2 and TRBJ1-1, is EPEVTQTPSHQVTQMGQEVILRCVPISNHLYFYWYRQILGQKVEFLVSFYNNEISEKSEIFDDQFSVERPDGSNFTLKIRSTKLEDSAMYFCASRQDRVNTEAFFGQGTRLTVV.

The DNA for the CDR3 is TGTGCCACCAGTGATTTGGCCCCAGGTAAACAAGAGACCCAGTACTTC. The encoded protein is CATSDLAPGKQETQYF. This chain uses TRBV24-1 with TRBJ2-5; D not resolved. This CDR3 region has 16 residues. V dropped 0 bases and J dropped 2 bases, with 12 bases sitting between them. Germline V gene sequence: CDR1 KGHDR, CDR2 SFDVKD.

The V and J genes are TRBV10-3 and TRBJ2-3; 16 bases align to TRBD2. The CDR3 is 16 residues long. CDR1 ENHRY and CDR2 SYGVKD come from the germline V gene. V lost 10 bases and J lost 5; bases outside the gene matches: 9. CDR3 DNA sequence: TGTGCCAGCGGGACTAGCGGGAGGGCCTTTGAAGATACGCAGTATTTT. Residues: CASGTSGRAFEDTQYF.

The chain uses TRBV7-2 and TRBJ2-3; 7 bases match TRBD2. The CDR3 extends over 16 amino acids. The V segment lost 3 bases and the J segment 2 bases; nucleotides outside the gene matches: 8. CDR1 is SGHTA and CDR2 is FQGNSA in the germline V gene. The CDR3 DNA is TGTGCCAGCAGCTTGTCGGGAGGCCACCCCACAGATACGCAGTATTTT. Residues: CASSLSGGHPTDTQYF. Full variable domain (rest looked up from reference TRBV7-2 and TRBJ2-3): GAGVSQSPSNKVTEKGKDVELRCDPISGHTALYWYRQSLGQGLEFLIYFQGNSAPDKSGLPSDRFSAERTGGSVSTLTIQRTQQEDSAVYLCASSLSGGHPTDTQYFGPGTRLTVL.

The chain recombines TRBV25-1 with TRBJ2-7, with D unclear. The CDR3 runs to 11 residues. V lost 4 bases and J 3 bases, leaving 4 bases between the germline ends. The germline V gene has CDR1 MGHDK and CDR2 SYGVNS. CDR3 amino acids: CASSGGYEQYF. Here the CDR3 DNA reads TGTGCCAGCAGTGGAGGCTACGAGCAGTACTTC.

The V and J genes are TRBV7-8 and TRBJ2-6; the D gene is possibly TRBD1 (6 bases). V was pared by 5 bases and J by 2 bases, with 16 bases between. Germline values: CDR1 SGHVS, CDR2 FQNEAQ. The CDR3 has 17 residues. In nucleotides, the CDR3 is TGTGCCAGCAGCCCCGACAGGATAACGCCTGGGGCCAACGTCCTGACTTTC. Protein: CASSPDRITPGANVLTF.

J is TRBJ1-5 and V is TRBV5-4; D gene uncertain. V lost 4 bases, J lost 6 bases, and 14 bases lay in between. CDR3 length: 14 amino acids. Germline V lookup: CDR1 SGHNT, CDR2 YYREEE (reference sequence). The CDR3, as DNA: TGTGCCAGCAGCCCCGACCTAGGAAGTCAGCCCCAGCATTTT. This codes for CASSPDLGSQPQHF.

V gene TRBV2 combines with J gene TRBJ2-1, with 10 bases aligning to TRBD2. Germline lookup yields CDR1 SNHLY and CDR2 FYNNEI. V shed 4 bases and J 8 bases; nucleotides not matched to a gene: 8. The CDR3 totals 15 residues. CDR3 sequence: CASSGWTSGEDEQFF. The CDR3 DNA follows: TGTGCCAGCAGTGGTTGGACTAGCGGAGAAGATGAGCAGTTCTTC.

This clone was seen just once. The J gene is TRBJ1-2, the V gene TRBV6-1; TRBD1 matches at 8 bases. Germline lookup yields CDR1 MNHNS and CDR2 SASEGT. CDR3 length equals 15 residues. V gave up 0 bases and J gave up 4 bases; unmatched junction bases: 4. The CDR3 spells CASSEAIGQGYGYTF. The CDR3 bases are TGTGCCAGCAGTGAAGCGATAGGACAGGGCTATGGCTACACCTTC.